This T cell receptor (beta chain) comes out of a study of Ad26.COV2.S vaccination and SARS-CoV-2 variants. For the study at large: The authors gave Ad26.COV2.S intramuscularly, either once or twice 56 days apart. Study results and limitations: A substantial breadth of spike-specific CD8+ and CD4+ T cell responses after vaccination has been reported.

Worth noting for this clone: The antigen remains undetermined.

Sample treatment: approximately 18 received Ad26.COV2.S at low or high dose, single or two shots; about 5 received placebo; per-sample allocation not given. Sampling took place 63 days after the first vaccine or placebo injection. Germline CDR1 reads LNHDA; CDR2 reads SQIVND (reference sequence). The CDR3 sequence is 14 residues long. V lost 1 base, J lost 7 bases, and 10 bases lay in between. The protocol was immunoSEQ multiplex PCR, while the TCRdb copy is restricted to in-frame clones and leaves out a portion. The repertoire includes a few hundred thousand clones, roughly 84% of them detected once, and more than 3% sits in the top ten.

The clonotype comes from a person aged 18-65 years who received the Ad26.COV2.S COVID-19 vaccine or a placebo. The V and J genes are TRBV19 and TRBJ1-4; possible D gene TRBD1, 6 bases. The sample consisted of peripheral blood, taken in a trial of Ad26.COV2.S vaccine versus placebo. CDR3 sequence reads: CASSIVLDSEKLFF. The CDR3 region has the DNA TGTGCCAGTAGTATAGTCCTGGACAGTGAAAAACTGTTTTTT.